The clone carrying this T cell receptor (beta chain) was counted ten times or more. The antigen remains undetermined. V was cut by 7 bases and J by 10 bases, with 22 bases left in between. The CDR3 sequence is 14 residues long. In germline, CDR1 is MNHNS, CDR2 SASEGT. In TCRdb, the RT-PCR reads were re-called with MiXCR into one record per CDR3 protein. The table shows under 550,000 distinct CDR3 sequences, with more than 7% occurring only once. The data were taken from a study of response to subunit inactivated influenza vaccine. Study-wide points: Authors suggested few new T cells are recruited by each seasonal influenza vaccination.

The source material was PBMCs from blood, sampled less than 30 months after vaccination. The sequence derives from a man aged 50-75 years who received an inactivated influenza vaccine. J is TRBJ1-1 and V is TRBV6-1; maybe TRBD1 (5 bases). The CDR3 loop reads CASTYQGGEDGAFF. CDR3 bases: TGTGCCAGCACATACCAGGGAGGGGAAGACGGAGCTTTCTTT.